This TCR beta chain was observed in a study of PD-1 blockade in classical Hodgkin lymphoma. Clones were sequenced by immunoSEQ multiplex PCR, and TCRdb holds only the in-frame ones, with some missing. The table has approximately 7,400 clones, approximately 80% seen once. In the case of this clone: What it recognizes is unknown.

Germline assignment: CDR1 SNHLY and CDR2 FYNNEI. The junction had 10 bases not matched to a gene; V was cut back by 5 bases and J by 6 bases. The CDR3 runs to 15 residues. Time point defined: cycle 4 day 1 (C4D1), after more than 5 weeks of nivolumab. In every patient, relapse followed autologous stem cell transplantation, while exposure to brentuximab vedotin differed. Complete response, partial response or progressive disease was recorded as best response. Study findings and constraints: Before treatment, TCR diversity in newly diagnosed patients was reportedly lower than in healthy donors. It was CD4+ TCR diversity, not CD8+, that rose significantly by C4D1.

The chain couples TRBV2 to TRBJ2-3; 8 bases align to TRBD2. This sample comprised peripheral blood mononuclear cells (PBMCs), obtained before the fourth cycle of nivolumab. This TCR derives from a human donor with classical Hodgkin lymphoma. The DNA for the CDR3 is TGTGCCAGCAGTAATAGCGGGGTCCCGAGGGATACGCAGTATTTT. This encodes CASSNSGVPRDTQYF.